This T cell receptor beta chain is from a study of patients and donors after allogeneic stem cell transplantation. Looked up from germline, CDR1 is SGHTA and CDR2 is FQGNSA. This CDR3 is built from 13 residues. V shed 5 bases and J shed 6 bases, with 12 bases lying between them. This clonotype came up a few times. MiXCR, applied by TCRdb to the RT-PCR reads, yields one record per CDR3 protein. The data contain approximately 220,000 distinct CDR3 sequences, roughly 38% of them singletons. The sequenced material came from blood, either unsorted or a sorted T cell fraction (not recorded which). This chain joins TRBV7-2 and TRBJ2-3; D is undetermined. The clonotype originates from a human donor who was either an allogeneic HSCT recipient or a stem cell or donor lymphocyte infusion donor (not recorded which). It is not recorded whose cells these are; they may come from a transplant donor. The CDR3 DNA follows: TGTGCCAGCAGCCTTCTGGTCTCTGATACGCAGTATTTT. Its protein product is CASSLLVSDTQYF.